The clone carrying this TCR beta chain was detected a few times. Antigen unknown. The CDR3 goes on 3 residues after the read ends, and that part is filled in from the germline J gene. TCRdb keeps only in-frame clones here, not all; method: immunoSEQ multiplex PCR. Recorded here are more than 20,000 clones, none singletons. CDR3 size: 18 residues. The ends lost 0 bases at V and 0 bases at J; junction bases unmatched: 4. Germline V gene lookup returns CDR1 SGHVS and CDR2 FQNEAQ. This entry belongs to a study of T cell clonality in common variable immunodeficiency. Notes on the study in general: T cell subpopulation sequencing would be needed to explain CVID clonality. In common variable immunodeficiency, TCR beta chains reportedly carried fewer deletions and N-nucleotide insertions.

This clonotype was obtained from a human donor with common variable immunodeficiency. The chain joins TRBV7-8 to TRBJ1-6; 8 nucleotides align to TRBD1. What was sequenced was peripheral blood mononuclear cells. The CDR3 is CASSLAGQGASYNSPLHF. CDR3 DNA, as far as it was read: TGTGCCAGCAGCTTAGCGGGGCAGGGGGCCTCCTATAATTCACCC.